The T cell receptor beta chain described here comes from a study of T cells after yellow fever vaccination. Study-wide findings and caveats: Across the CD4 and CD8 compartments, a small share of clonotypes was present in both. Any FACS-sorted repertoire could hold abundant clonotypes that contaminate it from the bulk population. Most clones from primary vaccination resurfaced after the booster (nearly 97% CD4, around 90% CD8).

CDR1 and CDR2 (germline): LGHNT, FRNRAP. The CDR3 has 13 residues. Trimming took 6 bases from V and 9 from J; bases not matched to a gene: 5. Only a few counts were recorded for this clonotype. Its cognate antigen is unknown. MiXCR, run by TCRdb on the 5' RACE reads, gives a single entry per CDR3 protein. Of around 350,000 distinct CDR3 sequences in the sample, roughly 6.1% are singletons; the top ten hold around 16%. The gene calls are TRBV12-5 and TRBJ2-1, with 10 bases lining up with TRBD2. This specimen consisted of PBMCs, obtained 5 days after the yellow fever booster vaccination. The sequence was collected from a man aged 30 to 39 who received the YFV17D yellow fever vaccine. In DNA form, the CDR3 reads TGTGCTAGTGGGCTAGCGGGAGTTAGTGAGCAGTTCTTC. This encodes CASGLAGVSEQFF.